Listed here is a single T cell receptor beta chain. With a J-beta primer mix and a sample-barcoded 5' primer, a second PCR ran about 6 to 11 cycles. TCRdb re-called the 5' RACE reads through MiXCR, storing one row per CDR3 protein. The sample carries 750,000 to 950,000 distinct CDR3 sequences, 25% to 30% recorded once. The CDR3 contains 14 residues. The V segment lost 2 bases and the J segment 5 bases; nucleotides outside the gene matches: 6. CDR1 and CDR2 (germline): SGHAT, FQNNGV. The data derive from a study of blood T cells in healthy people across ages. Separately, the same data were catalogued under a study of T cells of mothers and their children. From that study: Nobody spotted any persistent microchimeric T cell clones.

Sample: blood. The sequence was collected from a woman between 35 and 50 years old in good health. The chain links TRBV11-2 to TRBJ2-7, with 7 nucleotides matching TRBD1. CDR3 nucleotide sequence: TGTGCCAGCAGCTTAACGACAGGGTCCGACGAGCAGTACTTC. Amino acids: CASSLTTGSDEQYF.